These 32 T cell receptor beta chains were sequenced from one sample in a study of neurological immune-mediated disorders. As to time point: longitudinal time-point 3. MiXCR, run by TCRdb on the 5' RACE reads, gives a single entry per CDR3 protein. The repertoire holds roughly 57,000 distinct CDR3 sequences, with roughly 8.8% as singletons. The material sequenced was PBMCs. The source of these receptors is a woman in her forties in good health.

The sample holds many counts of this clonotype. The chain has TRBV12-3 or TRBV12-4 and TRBJ1-5; TRBD1 is a possible D gene (6 bases). V lost 2 bases to trimming and J lost 2 bases, with 10 bases between them. The CDR3 has 15 amino acids. This chain's CDR3 is CASSLWGAGNQPQHF. The DNA of the CDR3 is TGTGCCAGCAGTTTATGGGGGGCGGGCAATCAGCCCCAGCATTTT.

Ten or more counts support this clonotype. This chain joins TRBV12-3 or TRBV12-4 and TRBJ1-1, with D perhaps TRBD1 (6 bases). CDR3 length: 15 residues. V gave up 7 bases and J gave up 0 bases, with 15 bases separating them. The CDR3 reads CASTLSGTLNTEAFF. As DNA, the CDR3 is TGTGCCAGCACCCTATCCGGGACACTGAACACTGAAGCTTTCTTT.

This clonotype was observed a few times. The chain employs TRBV27 and TRBJ2-3; TRBD1 matches at 8 bases. CDR1 and CDR2 (germline): MNHEY, SMNVEV (reference sequence). The CDR3 contains 16 residues. V gave up 4 bases and J gave up 6 bases; unmatched junction bases: 12. The CDR3 sequence is CASSSVPRGRGDTQYF. In nucleotides, the CDR3 is TGTGCCAGCAGTTCAGTCCCCAGGGGGCGAGGGGATACGCAGTATTTT.

This clonotype has at least ten counts. The chain links TRBV4-2 to TRBJ1-1; D is possibly TRBD1 (5 bases). The V gene lost 4 bases and the J gene lost 2 bases, with 11 bases spanning the gap. The CDR3 contains 14 residues. CDR1 is LGHNA and CDR2 is YNFKEQ in the germline V gene. CDR3 in DNA: TGTGCCAGCAGCCCGACAGCCCAAAACACTGAAGCTTTCTTT. The encoded protein is CASSPTAQNTEAFF.

This clonotype was recorded at least ten times. The chain joins TRBV25-1 to TRBJ2-1; 8 nucleotides agree with TRBD1. The CDR3 is made up of 14 amino acids. The V and J ends lost 5 bases and 3 bases, in that order; junction bases with no gene match: 3. Germline lookup yields CDR1 MGHDK and CDR2 SYGVNS. This CDR3 reads CASSSGGLYNEQFF. CDR3 nucleotide sequence: TGTGCCAGCAGTTCAGGGGGCCTCTACAATGAGCAGTTCTTC.

The table lists this clonotype with many counts. CDR3 sequence: CASSSGQSWGPQHF. DNA for the CDR3: TGTGCCAGCAGTTCGGGACAGAGCTGGGGGCCCCAGCATTTT. This sequence joins TRBV6-2 or TRBV6-3 and TRBJ1-5; 7 bases agree with TRBD1. V trimming: 4 bases; J trimming: 9 bases; junction bases outside the gene matches: 9. Germline values: CDR1 MNHEY, CDR2 SVGEGT. The CDR3 contains 14 residues.

This clonotype was counted at least ten times. The chain recombines TRBV20-1 with TRBJ2-1, with D unresolved. V was shortened by 1 base and J by 0 bases, with 16 bases between the two germline ends. There are 17 residues in the CDR3. The germline V gene encodes CDR1 DFQATT and CDR2 SNEGSKA (reference sequence). CDR3 loop: CSARGSGVPPSYNEQFF. CDR3 DNA sequence: TGCAGTGCTAGAGGGTCCGGCGTCCCGCCCTCCTACAATGAGCAGTTCTTC.

This clonotype was observed at least ten times. V and J are TRBV7-7 and TRBJ2-7; D unresolved. The CDR3 covers 15 residues. V was clipped by 3 bases and J by 4 bases, with 16 bases between them. Germline CDR1 SSHAT, CDR2 FNYEAQ (reference sequence). The CDR3, as DNA: TGTGCCAGCAGCTTCTTCTTTGGCCCGAGTTACGAGCAGTACTTC. Translated: CASSFFFGPSYEQYF.

This clonotype has a handful of counts. The chain joins TRBV6-4 to TRBJ2-3; no clear D. The germline V gene has CDR1 MRHNA and CDR2 SNTAGT. The CDR3 covers 16 residues. Trimming took off 4 bases at V and 1 base at J, with 15 bases between the two ends. CDR3 DNA sequence: TGTGCCAGCAGTGTCCCCTGGACCCGAGGCACAGATACGCAGTATTTT. Its protein is CASSVPWTRGTDTQYF.

The gene calls are TRBV5-1 and TRBJ2-2, with D perhaps matching TRBD2 (6 bases). V dropped 1 base and J dropped 4 bases, with 11 bases sitting between them. Germline loops: CDR1 SGHRS, CDR2 YFSETQ. The CDR3 has 15 amino acids. The CDR3 DNA reads as TGCGCCAGCAGCTTGTCCCAGGGAGGCACCGGGGAGCTGTTTTTT. Translated, it gives CASSLSQGGTGELFF.

This clonotype was picked up many times. The rearrangement joins TRBV21-1 to TRBJ2-2; the table gives TRBD1 as D, unverified against the DNA. TRBV21-1 is labeled a pseudogene. CDR3 length equals 17 residues. Here the CDR3 DNA reads TGTGCCAGCAGCCCAGGGGGCCTAGCAGGGAACACCGGGGAGCTGTTTTTT. Translation gives CASSPGGLAGNTGELFF.

At least ten counts were recorded for this clonotype. The chain uses TRBV10-2 and TRBJ2-7; 8 nucleotides agree with TRBD1. The J segment lost 3 bases and the V segment lost 6 bases, leaving 1 base of the junction unmatched. The length of the CDR3 is 12 residues. CDR1 and CDR2 (germline): WSHSY, SAAADI. CDR3 coding DNA: TGCGCCAGCAGAGGACAGGGCTACGAGCAGTACTTC. This translates into CASRGQGYEQYF.

The V gene is TRBV5-6, the J gene TRBJ2-7; 7 nucleotides match TRBD1. The germline V gene has CDR1 SGHDT and CDR2 YYEEEE. V lost 3 bases and J lost 5; bases outside the gene matches: 5. The CDR3 extends over 13 amino acids. CDR3 residues: CASSSGQPHEQYF. The CDR3 DNA sequence: TGTGCCAGCAGCTCGGGACAGCCTCACGAGCAGTACTTC.

This clonotype occurred many times. The chain uses TRBV4-3 and TRBJ1-2, with D uncertain. This CDR3 comprises 15 residues. V lost 0 bases to trimming and J lost 4 bases, with 12 bases between them. Germline CDR1 is LGHNA and CDR2 is YSLEER. CDR3 loop: CASSQDIGQFYGYTF. As DNA, the CDR3 is TGCGCCAGCAGCCAAGATATCGGGCAGTTCTATGGCTACACCTTC.

At least ten counts were recorded for this clonotype. The chain uses TRBV12-3 or TRBV12-4 and TRBJ2-5; 8 nucleotides agree with TRBD2. Germline trimming cut 6 bases from V and 7 bases from J; bases unmatched to any gene: 13. This CDR3 has 15 amino acids. As DNA, the CDR3 is TGTGCCAGCAGCCCCCCGGGACTAGAGGCCTGGACCCAGTACTTC. It is translated as CASSPPGLEAWTQYF.

This clonotype was observed at least ten times. The V gene is TRBV29-1, the J gene TRBJ2-7; tentative D call: TRBD2 (5 bases). CDR3 length equals 13 residues. In germline, CDR1 is SQVTM, CDR2 ANQGSEA. Between the trimmed V and J ends, which lost 4 bases and 1 base, there was a span of 11 bases. The CDR3 DNA reads as TGCAGCGTTGGAGAGGGAAAATCCTACGAGCAGTACTTC. Its translation: CSVGEGKSYEQYF.

The chain carries TRBV6-5 and TRBJ2-3; D tentatively fits TRBD1 or TRBD2 (6 bases each). From germline, CDR1 is MNHEY and CDR2 SVGAGI. The length of the CDR3 is 17 residues. V was clipped by 5 bases and J by 2 bases, with 20 bases between them. The DNA of the CDR3 is TGTGCCAGCAGTGACCCGGAGGGGGGCAGTACCACAGATACGCAGTATTTT. It encodes CASSDPEGGSTTDTQYF.

This clonotype was seen at least ten times. Here the CDR3 reads CASSSFPYSNQPQHF. The DNA for the CDR3 is TGTGCCAGCAGTTCCTTCCCCTATAGCAATCAGCCCCAGCATTTT. This chain connects TRBV7-2 to TRBJ1-5; no reliable D call. The CDR3 sequence is 15 residues long. Germline values: CDR1 SGHTA, CDR2 FQGNSA. V lost 6 bases, J lost 0 bases, and 12 bases lay in between.

The table lists this clonotype with a count of one. The junction departs from the called germline gene at one end, perhaps through a read error. The chain links TRBV12-3 or TRBV12-4 to TRBJ2-6, with a tentative D call TRBD1 (5 bases). The CDR3 contains 17 residues. The CDR3 DNA sequence: TGTGCCAGCAGTCACAAGGGGCTGCTTTCTGAGGCCAACGTCCTGACTTTC. Amino acid sequence: CASSHKGLLSEANVLTF.

This clonotype has ten or more counts. The chain has TRBV7-2 and TRBJ2-3, with 7 bases matching TRBD1. The V gene end was trimmed by 5 bases and the J gene end by 1 base; junction bases not matched to a gene: 6. The CDR3 consists of 15 residues. Per germline, CDR1 SGHTA and CDR2 FQGNSA. The CDR3 spells CASSVLGGGTDTQYF. CDR3 in DNA: TGTGCCAGCAGCGTCCTAGGGGGCGGCACAGATACGCAGTATTTT.

This clonotype came up many times. CDR3 residues: CASSLNGGIVNIQYF. The CDR3 DNA follows: TGTGCCAGCAGTTTAAATGGTGGGATCGTGAACATTCAGTACTTC. The chain has TRBV12-3 or TRBV12-4 and TRBJ2-4; D is uncertain. CDR3 size: 15 residues. V was cut by 2 bases and J by 7 bases, with 15 bases left in between.

This clonotype has a handful of counts. CDR3 DNA: TGCGCCAGCAGCTTGGAAGGGACGGGTTTGAACACTGAAGCTTTCTTT. Translated: CASSLEGTGLNTEAFF. V usage is TRBV5-1 and J usage is TRBJ1-1; tentatively, D is TRBD1 (5 bases). The CDR3 runs to 16 residues. V was pared by 0 bases and J by 0 bases, with 12 bases between. Germline loops: CDR1 SGHRS, CDR2 YFSETQ. Looking up the rest from reference TRBV5-1 and TRBJ1-1 gives the full variable domain: KAGVTQTPRYLIKTRGQQVTLSCSPISGHRSVSWYQQTPGQGLQFLFEYFSETQRNKGNFPGRFSGRQFSNSRSEMNVSTLELGDSALYLCASSLEGTGLNTEAFFGQGTRLTVV.

In this sample, this clonotype turned up many times. This chain connects TRBV29-1 to TRBJ2-7; the D gene is possibly TRBD2 (5 bases). V was trimmed by 4 bases and J by 3 bases, leaving 10 bases between them. The CDR3 covers 12 residues. Germline CDR1 SQVTM, CDR2 ANQGSEA. DNA for the CDR3: TGCAGCGTTGGGGAGCCTGGCTACGAGCAGTACTTC. Protein: CSVGEPGYEQYF.

The J gene is TRBJ1-1, the V gene TRBV20-1; no reliable D call. The V end was cut by 2 bases, the J end by 0 bases, with 10 bases between. The CDR3 sequence is 14 residues long. The germline V gene encodes CDR1 DFQATT and CDR2 SNEGSKA (reference sequence). CDR3 coding DNA: TGCAGTGCTAGACGGCCTCCTTTGAACACTGAAGCTTTCTTT. Residues: CSARRPPLNTEAFF.

This clonotype was counted at least ten times. This chain links TRBV10-3 with TRBJ1-6, with D unresolved. The length of the CDR3 is 14 residues. The V gene lost 8 bases and the J gene lost 7 bases, with 15 bases spanning the gap. CDR1 is ENHRY, CDR2 SYGVKD, per germline. In DNA form, the CDR3 reads TGTGCCATCGCATCAACGGCCGGGAATTCACCCCTCCACTTT. As protein: CAIASTAGNSPLHF.

This clonotype was detected ten times or more. The chain has TRBV20-1 and TRBJ1-2; weak D call: TRBD1 (5 bases). There are 12 residues in the CDR3. Per the germline V gene, CDR1 is DFQATT and CDR2 is SNEGSKA (reference sequence). The CDR3 loop is CSTDTTNYGYTF. The CDR3 DNA follows: TGCAGCACGGACACCACTAACTATGGCTACACCTTC.

At least ten counts were recorded for this clonotype. The V gene is TRBV7-3, the J gene TRBJ1-1; D might be TRBD1 (6 bases). CDR3 length: 15 residues. V shed 2 bases and J shed 5 bases, with 15 bases lying between them. Looked up from germline, CDR1 is SGHTA and CDR2 is FQGTGA. The CDR3 region has the DNA TGTGCCAGCAGCTTAGGTCCAGGGGCAAAGACTGAAGCTTTCTTT. Protein sequence: CASSLGPGAKTEAFF.

This clonotype was seen a handful of times. The chain couples TRBV12-3 or TRBV12-4 to TRBJ2-7, with 7 bases that match TRBD1. The CDR3 spans 15 residues. V gave up 3 bases and J gave up 5 bases; unmatched junction bases: 10. The CDR3 nucleotides are TGTGCCAGCAGTTTTTTCGGGGACAGTGATGACGAGCAGTACTTC. This gives the protein CASSFFGDSDDEQYF.

This clonotype has at least ten counts. The chain has TRBV5-1 and TRBJ1-1, with D unresolved. Trimming cost V 0 bases and J 6 bases, with 9 bases left between them. Germline CDR1 SGHRS, CDR2 YFSETQ. This CDR3 is built from 13 residues. CDR3 nucleotides: TGCGCCAGCAGCTTGGCCAGTTCTTCTGAAGCTTTCTTT. Its protein product is CASSLASSSEAFF.

This clonotype was picked up many times. This chain links TRBV7-2 with TRBJ2-2; no reliable D call. Per the germline V gene, CDR1 is SGHTA and CDR2 is FQGNSA. This CDR3 contains 14 residues. Trimming cost V 4 bases and J 0 bases, with 6 bases left between them. The DNA of the CDR3 is TGTGCCAGCAGCTCCCTCCCGAACACCGGGGAGCTGTTTTTT. Translating gives CASSSLPNTGELFF.

This clonotype has at least ten counts. This chain connects TRBV20-1 to TRBJ2-5, with 7 bases matching TRBD2. The CDR3 loop spans 16 amino acids. From germline, CDR1 is DFQATT and CDR2 SNEGSKA (reference sequence). Trimming took 6 bases from V and 7 from J; bases not matched to a gene: 20. The CDR3 loop is CSASSGEPGILGTQYF. For the CDR3, the DNA is TGCAGTGCGTCTAGCGGAGAGCCCGGTATCCTGGGGACCCAGTACTTC.

Ten or more counts support this clonotype. The CDR3 spells CASEYPAGQTEKGNTIYF. CDR3 in DNA: TGTGCCAGCGAATACCCTGCGGGCCAGACGGAAAAAGGAAACACCATATATTTT. The rearrangement uses TRBV12-3 or TRBV12-4 and TRBJ1-3; D uncertain. The ends were cut back, 8 bases at V and 4 bases at J, with 27 bases in the middle. The CDR3 covers 18 residues.